This T cell receptor (beta chain) comes out of a study of beta chain features in type 1 diabetes. Study-wide results and caveats: Insertions were fewer and deletions more numerous at VDJ junctions in type 1 diabetes patients. All four CD4+ subsets of Type 1 diabetes patients contained TCRB CDR3s that were moderately but significantly shorter.

Expressed TCRB transcripts were sequenced, since all the RNA that had been isolated was reverse transcribed. The protocol was immunoSEQ multiplex PCR, while the TCRdb copy is restricted to in-frame clones and leaves out a portion. The table records 600,000 to 750,000 clones, around 12% of them present only once. Every donor had blood drawn once into heparin, 100 to 150 mL on average. Purity exceeding 95% was reached by all sorted populations. V lost 4 bases, J lost 6 bases, and 14 bases lay in between. Per germline, CDR1 SGHRS and CDR2 YFSETQ. The CDR3 length is 14 residues. As regards this clone: Its target is unknown.

Sequenced material: naive CD4+ T cells from blood. The source of this sequence is a man aged 25-40 years with type 1 diabetes. The chain joins TRBV5-1 to TRBJ1-5, with D hard to call. The CDR3 loop is CASSDDSPGQPQHF. The CDR3 coding sequence is TGCGCCAGCAGCGACGATTCGCCGGGTCAGCCCCAGCATTTT.